Listed here are 2 T cell receptor beta chains from one sample, sequenced in a study of cytomegalovirus exposure and HLA in healthy donors. In the PCR, 60 Vbeta and 13 Jbeta primers were used. Measured with immunoSEQ multiplex PCR; TCRdb has only the in-frame clones, and not every one. The sample has 250,000 to 350,000 clones, roughly 80% seen once. Sequencing was carried out using PBMCs. The receptors were gathered from a girl aged 2-10 years in good health and CMV-seronegative.

This chain joins TRBV29-1 and TRBJ2-2, with 7 bases that match TRBD1. Trimming took 5 bases from V and 4 from J; bases not matched to a gene: 16. Germline V gives CDR1 SQVTM, CDR2 ANQGSEA. The CDR3 loop spans 17 amino acids. CDR3 nucleotide sequence: TGCAGCGTTATAGACAGGGTAGTCGTAATGGGCACCGGGGAGCTGTTTTTT. Translated, it gives CSVIDRVVVMGTGELFF.

CDR3 nucleotide sequence: TGTGCCAGCAGCGCCGAAGGTAGCGGGAGAGGCGAGCAGTACTTC. Translating gives CASSAEGSGRGEQYF. This chain joins TRBV11-2 and TRBJ2-7, with 9 bases lining up with TRBD2. With 5 bases clipped from V and 6 bases from J, the junction kept 11 bases outside the gene matches. CDR1 is SGHAT and CDR2 is FQNNGV in the germline V gene. CDR3 length equals 15 residues. Filled out from reference TRBV11-2 and TRBJ2-7, the complete variable domain reads EAGVAQSPRYKIIEKRQSVAFWCNPISGHATLYWYQQILGQGPKLLIQFQNNGVVDDSQLPKDRFSAERLKGVDSTLKIQPAKLEDSAVYLCASSAEGSGRGEQYFGPGTRLTVT.